The next 26 T cell receptor beta chains were all read from a single sample in a study of prognosis after radiotherapy for stage I lung cancer. CDR3 of TCR beta was amplified from genomic DNA via a two-round multiplex PCR. Specific primers for each TRBV and TRBJ gene were what first-round PCR used. TCRdb analysed the multiplex PCR reads with MiXCR anew, one entry per CDR3 protein. The data contain 15,000 to 20,000 distinct CDR3 sequences, about a quarter of them singletons. Sample: PBMCs, taken before or after stereotactic body radiation therapy (not recorded which). These receptors all come from a donor older than 45 with non-small cell lung cancer.

The chain is built from TRBV6-1 and TRBJ1-2; 7 bases agree with TRBD1. The V and J ends lost 8 bases and 3 bases, in that order; junction bases with no gene match: 18. This CDR3 contains 17 residues. The germline V gene has CDR1 MNHNS and CDR2 SASEGT. The CDR3 sequence is CASVSGQVGTPYYGYTF. The CDR3 DNA follows: TGTGCCAGCGTGAGCGGACAGGTAGGGACCCCTTACTATGGCTACACCTTC.

The gene calls are TRBV12-3 or TRBV12-4 and TRBJ2-5; unclear D gene. The CDR3 is made up of 14 amino acids. V was pared by 2 bases and J by 3 bases, with 10 bases between. This CDR3 is CASSLTDTKETQYF. DNA for the CDR3: TGTGCCAGCAGTTTAACAGACACCAAAGAGACCCAGTACTTC.

Worth noting for this clonotype: This likely came from a read error, as a far larger clone is one base away. J is TRBJ2-2 and V is TRBV6-8; D is possibly TRBD2 (5 bases). CDR1 is MNHGY, CDR2 SAAAGT, per germline. The ends were cut back, 6 bases at V and 10 bases at J, with 9 bases in the middle. The CDR3 consists of 11 residues. The CDR3 reads CASSSRVELFF. CDR3 bases: TGTGCCAGCAGCTCGAGGGTGGAGCTGTTTTTT.

This clonotype was observed a few times. A read error is possible here, since a much larger clone lies one base away. The chain recombines TRBV6-5 with TRBJ2-3; no reliable D call. The CDR3 runs to 12 residues. Per germline, CDR1 MNHEY and CDR2 SVGAGI. The CDR3 region has the DNA TGTGCCGGCAGTTACGGGACAGATACGCAGTATTTT. It codes for CAGSYGTDTQYF.

This clonotype came up many times. V is TRBV18 and J is TRBJ2-7, with 7 bases lining up with TRBD1. The CDR3 is 12 residues long. Germline-derived CDR1 and CDR2 are KGHSH and LQKENI. V lost 3 bases, J lost 4 bases, and 0 bases stayed unmatched. As DNA, the CDR3 is TGTGCCAGCTCACCGGGACAGTACGAGCAGTACTTC. It yields the protein CASSPGQYEQYF.

This clonotype has a count of ten or more. The chain is built from TRBV5-8 and TRBJ2-5, with TRBD1 identical over 7 bases. V was clipped by 0 bases and J by 4 bases; unmatched bases: 12. The CDR3 consists of 17 residues. Looked up from germline, CDR1 is SGHTS and CDR2 is YDEGEE. CDR3 DNA sequence: TGTGCCAGCAGCTTGGGATTCTGGGTACAGGGGTCAGAGACCCAGTACTTC. Translation: CASSLGFWVQGSETQYF.

This clonotype showed up many times. The V gene is TRBV6-5, the J gene TRBJ2-7; possibly TRBD1 for D (5 bases). The V gene lost 0 bases and the J gene lost 2 bases, with 11 bases spanning the gap. From germline, CDR1 is MNHEY and CDR2 SVGAGI. This CDR3 is 15 amino acids long. CDR3 DNA: TGTGCCAGCAGTTACTCGACAGTCACCGCCTACGAGCAGTACTTC. This encodes CASSYSTVTAYEQYF.

This clonotype was counted at least ten times. The gene calls are TRBV29-1 and TRBJ2-7; D may be TRBD2 (6 bases). Germline V CDR1 and CDR2: SQVTM, ANQGSEA. V gave up 8 bases and J gave up 0 bases, with 14 bases separating them. The CDR3 totals 13 residues. In DNA form, the CDR3 reads TGCAGCATACGGGACTTAAGCTCCTACGAGCAGTACTTC. Its translation: CSIRDLSSYEQYF.

In regard to this clonotype: A far more abundant clone sits one base away, making this likely a read error. The chain carries TRBV2 and TRBJ2-1; perhaps TRBD2 as D (6 bases). This CDR3 spans 14 amino acids. Germline V CDR1 and CDR2: SNHLY, FYNNEI. The V end was cut by 6 bases, the J end by 5 bases, with 14 bases between. The CDR3 coding sequence is TGTGCCAGCAGATCAATCGGGAGTCACAATGAGCAGTTCTTC. Protein: CASRSIGSHNEQFF.

The rearrangement links TRBV28 to TRBJ2-4; maybe TRBD2 (6 bases). Germline V lookup: CDR1 MDHEN, CDR2 SYDVKM. The germline V and J ends were trimmed by 2 bases and 7 bases, with 9 bases remaining between them. This CDR3 spans 13 amino acids. CDR3 nucleotide sequence: TGTGCCAGCAGTTTAGCGGAGGGGAACATTCAGTACTTC. Amino acid sequence: CASSLAEGNIQYF.

This clonotype was seen repeatedly, ten times or more. The rearrangement joins TRBV20-1 to TRBJ2-7; perhaps TRBD1 as D (6 bases). The germline V gene has CDR1 DFQATT and CDR2 SNEGSKA (reference sequence). Trimming removed 6 bases at V and 4 bases at J, with 19 bases between. The CDR3 has 14 residues. The chain's CDR3 is CSAKTGPTSYEQYF. Here the CDR3 DNA reads TGCAGTGCCAAGACAGGTCCAACTTCGTACGAGCAGTACTTC.

With respect to this clonotype: This clone may be a read error of a much larger clone one base away. This rearrangement joins TRBV6-2 or TRBV6-3 to TRBJ2-7, with D perhaps matching TRBD1 (5 bases). This CDR3 is 15 amino acids long. Germline V gives CDR1 MNHEY, CDR2 SVGEGT. For the CDR3, the DNA is TGTGCCAGCATTTACTCGACAGTCACCGCCTACGAGCAGTACTTC. Amino acids: CASIYSTVTAYEQYF.

This clonotype was observed at least ten times. CDR3 bases: TGTGCCAGCAGCTTTGCGGACAGGGAAGAGACCCAGTACTTC. Translating it yields CASSFADREETQYF. The genes are TRBV5-4 and TRBJ2-5; 8 bases map to TRBD1. The CDR3 extends over 14 amino acids. The ends lost 2 bases at V and 3 bases at J; junction bases unmatched: 3. From germline, CDR1 is SGHNT and CDR2 YYREEE (reference sequence).

This clonotype was recorded many times. The chain combines TRBV5-1 with TRBJ2-7, with 10 bases fitting TRBD2. The CDR3 has 15 amino acids. The germline V gene has CDR1 SGHRS and CDR2 YFSETQ. With V trimmed by 3 bases and J by 2 bases, 5 bases remained unmatched. The CDR3 DNA reads TGCGCCAGCAGCTCAGGGACTAGCGCAACCTACGAGCAGTACTTC. Its protein product is CASSSGTSATYEQYF.

The chain combines TRBV20-1 with TRBJ2-1; D remains unclear. CDR1 is DFQATT, CDR2 SNEGSKA, per germline (reference sequence). The CDR3 totals 14 residues. V was clipped by 4 bases and J by 2 bases, with 12 bases between them. CDR3 loop: CSAKGLATYNEQFF. CDR3 nucleotides: TGCAGTGCTAAAGGGTTGGCGACCTACAATGAGCAGTTCTTC.

In the case of this clonotype: At one end the junction does not follow the germline gene, possibly because of a read error. The gene calls are TRBV20-1 and TRBJ2-5, with 8 positions matching TRBD2. Germline V gene lookup returns CDR1 DFQATT and CDR2 SNEGSKA (reference sequence). The CDR3 has 15 residues. CDR3 coding DNA: TGCAGTGCGGCGGGCTTGACTAGCGAGCAAGAGGCCCAGTACTTC. The encoded protein is CSAAGLTSEQEAQYF.

In its sample, this clonotype is medium-sized. This chain uses TRBV6-5 with TRBJ1-6; no clear D. Germline CDR1 is MNHEY and CDR2 is SVGAGI. Trimming left V 2 bases short and J 7 bases short, with 15 bases between. The CDR3 is made up of 16 amino acids. CDR3 protein: CASSYMSGRQNSPLHF. Written as DNA, the CDR3 is TGTGCCAGCAGTTACATGTCTGGCCGGCAAAATTCACCCCTCCACTTT.

In its sample, this clonotype was seen many times. The rearrangement joins TRBV7-9 to TRBJ2-1, with a weak D call TRBD2 (5 bases). The CDR3 consists of 16 residues. Deletions cut 5 bases from V and 3 bases from J, with 17 bases between. The germline V gene encodes CDR1 SEHNR and CDR2 FQNEAQ (reference sequence). The CDR3 loop is CASSLSRADYYNEQFF. The CDR3 DNA reads as TGTGCCAGCAGCCTCTCCCGGGCAGACTACTACAATGAGCAGTTCTTC.

This sequence joins TRBV6-1 and TRBJ1-3; TRBD1 matches at 8 bases. The CDR3 has 15 residues. V shed 6 bases and J 3 bases; nucleotides not matched to a gene: 7. CDR1 is MNHNS, CDR2 SASEGT, per germline. CDR3 sequence (DNA): TGTGCCAGCAGCCCGACAGGGGTAGATGGAAACACCATATATTTT. Residues: CASSPTGVDGNTIYF.

At least ten counts were recorded for this clonotype. No DNA is shown, since the ends of the CDR3 on it are uncertain; the CDR3 is the one TCRdb lists. This sequence joins TRBV20-1 and TRBJ2-5; the listed D gene, TRBD1, was not tested against the DNA. The CDR3 comprises 15 residues, both ends counted. CDR1 and CDR2 from the germline V gene are DFQATT and SNEGSKA (reference sequence). CDR3 region: CSASGGGNILETQYF.

There are many counts of this clonotype. The chain employs TRBV6-2 or TRBV6-3 and TRBJ2-1; D ambiguous. V gave up 0 bases and J gave up 1 base, with 7 bases separating them. The CDR3 extends over 15 amino acids. The germline V gene has CDR1 MNHEY and CDR2 SVGEGT. The CDR3: CASSYSLESYNEQFF. The CDR3 DNA reads TGTGCCAGCAGTTACTCCCTGGAATCCTACAATGAGCAGTTCTTC.

This rearrangement joins TRBV7-8 to TRBJ2-5; TRBD2 matches at 14 bases. With V trimmed by 4 bases and J by 4 bases, 17 bases remained unmatched. Germline-derived CDR1 and CDR2 are SGHVS and FQNEAQ. The length of the CDR3 is 20 residues. CDR3 bases: TGTGCCAGCAGCTACGACGGGACTAGCGGGAGTAGAGGCTACAGAGAGACCCAGTACTTC. This codes for CASSYDGTSGSRGYRETQYF.

A remark on this clonotype: A much more abundant neighbour one base away suggests this may be a read error. J is TRBJ1-4 and V is TRBV7-9; D unresolved. Germline V CDR1 and CDR2: SEHNR, FQNEAQ (reference sequence). V was shortened by 5 bases and J by 8 bases, with 15 bases between the two germline ends. This CDR3 is 14 amino acids long. This CDR3 reads CASSPRELKEKLFF. DNA for the CDR3: TGTGCCAGCAGCCCCCGGGAACTCAAGGAAAAACTGTTTTTT.

This clonotype was seen many times. This sequence joins TRBV27 and TRBJ2-7; D uncertain. CDR3 length equals 15 residues. Deletions cut 5 bases from V and 2 bases from J, with 16 bases between. From germline, CDR1 is MNHEY and CDR2 SMNVEV (reference sequence). CDR3 in DNA: TGTGCCAGCAGTCCCGACCTAGAAGGGACCTACGAGCAGTACTTC. It is translated as CASSPDLEGTYEQYF.

This clonotype was counted only a few times. This likely comes from a read error, as the CDR3 has no conserved phenylalanine or tryptophan at its end. This chain connects TRBV3-1 to TRBJ2-1; the match to TRBD2 covers 10 bases. With V trimmed by 4 bases and J by 6 bases, 15 bases remained unmatched. The length of the CDR3 is 18 residues. Per germline, CDR1 LGHDT and CDR2 YNNKEL (reference sequence). The CDR3 region is CASSPRTSGDPIFNEQFL. CDR3 coding DNA: TGTGCCAGCAGCCCACGGACTAGCGGTGACCCTATATTCAATGAGCAGTTCCTC.

This clonotype was seen many times. The chain is built from TRBV3-1 and TRBJ2-7; D may be TRBD1 (5 bases). V was cut by 4 bases and J by 0 bases, with 10 bases left in between. This CDR3 spans 14 amino acids. The V gene's germline CDR1 is LGHDT and CDR2 YNNKEL (reference sequence). CDR3 sequence: CASSPRALSYEQYF. In nucleotides, the CDR3 is TGTGCCAGCAGCCCCAGGGCGCTCTCCTACGAGCAGTACTTC.